This T cell receptor (beta chain) stems from a study of shared clonotypes between healthy human individuals. About the research overall: Three plates each covered CD4 naive and memory; CD8 naive two, CD8 memory one.

V lost 2 bases and J lost 4, with 10 bases in between. CDR1 and CDR2 (germline): SGHVS, FQNEAQ. The CDR3 has 14 residues. Each subset's genomic DNA was split evenly across several immunoSEQ plates. The data were produced by immunoSEQ multiplex PCR, yet TCRdb's version contains in-frame clones alone and is incomplete. Among roughly 760,000 clones listed, about 74% were seen once. J is TRBJ2-3 and V is TRBV7-8, with a tentative D call TRBD1 (5 bases). This sequence originates from a woman aged 30 to 39 in good health. Sequences were obtained from memory CD4+ T cells sorted from blood. Described subset: CD45RA-negative fraction. CDR3 loop: CASSLPGIPDTQYF. The CDR3 region has the DNA TGTGCCAGCAGCTTACCAGGGATCCCAGATACGCAGTATTTT.